These 10 T cell receptor beta chains were sequenced from one sample in a study of T-cell reconstitution after alpha-beta-depleted transplantation in children. As it was prepared, the TCRbeta library received unique molecular identifiers. TCRdb used MiXCR to reprocess the PCR reads, holding one entry per CDR3 protein. The table shows fewer than 700,000 distinct CDR3 sequences, with around 23% occurring only once. The sequencing used PBMCs, mostly from graft donor cells, collected 360 days after TCRalphabeta/CD19-depleted stem cell transplant. These receptors originate from a boy younger than two who had a stem cell transplant for acute myeloid leukemia, so the T cells may come from the graft donor.

V gene TRBV19 combines with J gene TRBJ2-7; D uncertain. Trimming cost V 1 base and J 5 bases, with 6 bases left between them. CDR3 size: 12 residues. Germline CDR1 LNHDA, CDR2 SQIVND (reference sequence). The CDR3 is CASSIGSHEQYF. Written as DNA, the CDR3 is TGTGCCAGTAGTATAGGGAGCCACGAGCAGTACTTC. Combining the CDR3 with reference TRBV19 and TRBJ2-7 gives the whole variable domain DGGITQSPKYLFRKEGQNVTLSCEQNLNHDAMYWYRQDPGQGLRLIYYSQIVNDFQKGDIAEGYSVSREKKESFPLTVTSAQKNPTAFYLCASSIGSHEQYFGPGTRLTVT.

There are a few counts of this clonotype. This chain joins TRBV15 and TRBJ2-1; D not resolved. Germline values: CDR1 LNHNV, CDR2 YYDKDF (reference sequence). The CDR3 extends over 17 amino acids. Trimming removed 3 bases at V and 0 bases at J, with 15 bases between. CDR3 sequence reads: CATSRDGSLSSYNEQFF. In DNA form, the CDR3 reads TGTGCCACCAGCAGGGATGGCAGCCTGAGCTCCTACAATGAGCAGTTCTTC. Full variable domain (outside the CDR3, taken from reference TRBV15 and TRBJ2-1): DAMVIQNPRYQVTQFGKPVTLSCSQTLNHNVMYWYQQKSSQAPKLLFHYYDKDFNNEADTPDNFQSRRPNTSFCFLDIRSPGLGDTAMYLCATSRDGSLSSYNEQFFGPGTRLTVL.

The sample holds a few counts of this clonotype. The chain joins TRBV30 to TRBJ1-1; 8 nucleotides match TRBD1. The CDR3 extends over 14 amino acids. J gave up 8 bases and V 3 bases, and 11 bases lay outside the gene matches. Germline CDR1 GTSNPN, CDR2 SVGIG (reference sequence). The CDR3 DNA follows: TGTGCCTGGAGGTCAACAGGGGGGATTGCGGAAGCTTTCTTT. It encodes CAWRSTGGIAEAFF.

This chain connects TRBV7-6 to TRBJ2-5, with 8 bases fitting TRBD1. CDR3 length: 16 amino acids. Looked up from germline, CDR1 is SGHVS and CDR2 is FNYEAQ. The V segment lost 0 bases and the J segment 10 bases; nucleotides outside the gene matches: 13. The CDR3 here is CASSLARAGGSHGQYF. The CDR3 bases are TGTGCCAGCAGCTTAGCGCGGGCAGGGGGCTCCCATGGCCAGTACTTC.

The V call is TRBV4-3, the J call TRBJ2-1; 10 bases line up with TRBD2. In germline, CDR1 is LGHNA, CDR2 YSLEER. J lost 2 bases, V lost 1 base, and 5 bases had no gene match. The CDR3 totals 17 residues. This CDR3 is CASSQVLAGVTYNEQFF. For the CDR3, the DNA is TGCGCCAGCAGCCAAGTTCTAGCGGGGGTGACCTACAATGAGCAGTTCTTC.

This rearrangement joins TRBV5-1 to TRBJ1-5; a possible D gene is TRBD1 (5 bases). The CDR3 runs 17 residues. V lost 2 bases, J lost 3 bases, and 18 bases lay in between. Germline lookup yields CDR1 SGHRS and CDR2 YFSETQ. This CDR3 reads CASSFRQRQGVNQPQHF. The CDR3 DNA reads TGCGCCAGCAGCTTCCGACAGCGTCAAGGTGTCAATCAGCCCCAGCATTTT. The entire variable domain, with the rest obtained from reference TRBV5-1 and TRBJ1-5, is as follows: KAGVTQTPRYLIKTRGQQVTLSCSPISGHRSVSWYQQTPGQGLQFLFEYFSETQRNKGNFPGRFSGRQFSNSRSEMNVSTLELGDSALYLCASSFRQRQGVNQPQHFGDGTRLSIL.

The rearrangement joins TRBV12-3 or TRBV12-4 to TRBJ1-5, with a possible D match to TRBD1 (6 bases). The CDR3 has 14 amino acids. Trimming cost V 6 bases and J 9 bases, with 18 bases left between them. CDR3 protein: CASSQQGGWLPQHF. CDR3 bases: TGTGCCAGCAGCCAACAGGGTGGGTGGTTGCCCCAGCATTTT.

This clonotype came up many times. The CDR3 loop reads CSGWGLADPEQFF. The CDR3 DNA reads TGCAGCGGCTGGGGACTAGCGGATCCTGAGCAGTTCTTC. V and J are TRBV29-1 and TRBJ2-1; 11 positions match TRBD2. With 7 bases clipped from V and 9 bases from J, the junction kept 8 bases outside the gene matches. The germline V gene has CDR1 SQVTM and CDR2 ANQGSEA. The CDR3 runs to 13 residues.

In this sample, this clonotype turned up many times. The V and J genes are TRBV20-1 and TRBJ2-1; D ambiguous. The length of the CDR3 is 18 residues. The ends were cut back, 1 base at V and 7 bases at J, with 26 bases in the middle. CDR1 and CDR2 (germline): DFQATT, SNEGSKA (reference sequence). The CDR3 is CSARGPGKDRAILNEQFF. DNA for the CDR3: TGCAGTGCTAGAGGACCCGGTAAGGACCGGGCGATTCTAAATGAGCAGTTCTTC.

The sample holds many counts of this clonotype. The V gene is TRBV7-9, the J gene TRBJ2-1; TRBD1 might be the D (6 bases). The CDR3 extends over 15 amino acids. V dropped 3 bases and J dropped 7 bases, with 16 bases sitting between them. Germline V gives CDR1 SEHNR, CDR2 FQNEAQ (reference sequence). Written as DNA, the CDR3 is TGTGCCAGCAGCTTCCCAGGGGTTATAATAAATGAGCAGTTCTTC. Translated, it gives CASSFPGVIINEQFF.